This T cell receptor (beta chain) is drawn from a study of shared clonotypes between healthy human individuals. Overall study: Per donor, CD8 memory used one plate, CD8 naive used two, CD4 memory used three and CD4 naive used three.

Terminally differentiated effector memory CD45RA+ cells were left out of the naive CD8 fraction, which was CD45RO-negative and positively selected for CCR7. Nashville, Tennessee was home to all donors, who were Caucasian adults. Study-wide findings and caveats: Sample collection involved blood only; tissue repertoires are likely different.

In the case of this clone: Its matching antigen is unknown.

V trimming: 1 base; J trimming: 7 bases; junction bases outside the gene matches: 4. Germline V lookup: CDR1 SGHAT, CDR2 FQNNGV. The CDR3 consists of 15 residues. Only in-frame clones appear in the TCRdb table, and some are missing; sequencing was by immunoSEQ multiplex PCR. The profile covers around 2.1 million clones, with 85% to 95% appearing a single time and roughly 1.7% taken by the ten largest. Source material: naive CD8+ T cells from PBMCs. This sequence originates from a man between 18 and 29 years old in good health. Some clones in this sample may be carry-over from other donors' samples. This chain links TRBV11-2 with TRBJ2-1; 10 nucleotides match TRBD2. CDR3 coding DNA: TGTGCCAGCAGCTTAGGCAGCGGGAGGGTAAATGAGCAGTTCTTC. This codes for CASSLGSGRVNEQFF.